Each of the 15 T cell receptor beta chains below was sequenced from the same sample in a study of T cells after yellow fever vaccination. TCRdb re-derived calls from the 5' RACE reads in MiXCR, one entry per CDR3 protein. The sample has 450,000 to 650,000 distinct CDR3 sequences, 13% seen once. This specimen consisted of PBMCs, obtained on the day of the yellow fever booster vaccination. These receptors were collected from a man younger than 45 who received the YFV17D yellow fever vaccine.

This chain links TRBV7-3 with TRBJ2-1; no firm D call. V shed 0 bases and J shed 5 bases, with 5 bases lying between them. Germline CDR1 SGHTA, CDR2 FQGTGA. The CDR3 consists of 13 residues. Here the CDR3 reads CASSLTTHNEQFF. DNA of the CDR3: TGTGCCAGCAGCTTAACTACACACAATGAGCAGTTCTTC.

The gene calls are TRBV9 and TRBJ2-7; 7 positions match TRBD2. The CDR3 is made up of 15 amino acids. The germline V gene encodes CDR1 SGDLS and CDR2 YYNGEE. The V gene end was trimmed by 0 bases and the J gene end by 4 bases; junction bases not matched to a gene: 7. This chain's CDR3 is CASSVDAGVKYEQYF. CDR3 in DNA: TGTGCCAGCAGCGTAGACGCGGGAGTCAAGTACGAGCAGTACTTC.

This rearrangement joins TRBV7-2 to TRBJ2-3; 13 bases agree with TRBD2. There are 17 residues in the CDR3. The V gene end was trimmed by 2 bases and the J gene end by 2 bases; junction bases not matched to a gene: 4. Germline CDR1 SGHTA, CDR2 FQGNSA. The CDR3 sequence is CASSLYGTSGITDTQYF. The CDR3 DNA follows: TGTGCCAGCAGCTTATACGGGACTAGCGGGATCACAGATACGCAGTATTTT.

The chain joins TRBV24-1 to TRBJ2-1; tentative D call: TRBD2 (6 bases). Deletions cut 1 base from V and 9 bases from J, with 12 bases between. This CDR3 has 14 residues. Germline V gene lookup returns CDR1 KGHDR and CDR2 SFDVKD. CDR3 sequence: CATSDFTGGGEQFF. For the CDR3, the DNA is TGTGCCACCAGTGATTTCACCGGGGGAGGTGAGCAGTTCTTC.

V gene TRBV20-1 combines with J gene TRBJ2-3; tentative D call: TRBD1 (5 bases). Germline V CDR1 and CDR2: DFQATT, SNEGSKA (reference sequence). The CDR3 is 14 residues long. Trimming stripped 0 bases from V and 2 bases from J, with 9 bases between. CDR3 DNA sequence: TGCAGTGCTAGAGAGGGGCTACTCACAGATACGCAGTATTTT. Translation gives CSAREGLLTDTQYF.

This clonotype was observed a handful of times. The rearrangement uses TRBV28 and TRBJ2-7, with D perhaps being TRBD1 or TRBD2 (5 bases each). V was cut by 5 bases and J by 0 bases, with 14 bases left in between. Germline V gene lookup returns CDR1 MDHEN and CDR2 SYDVKM. This CDR3 has 15 residues. CDR3 sequence reads: CASSMTWGSSYEQYF. The CDR3 DNA sequence: TGTGCCAGCAGTATGACCTGGGGGAGCTCCTACGAGCAGTACTTC.

This clonotype appeared a few times. The chain employs TRBV7-8 and TRBJ1-1; 9 nucleotides agree with TRBD1. The CDR3 loop spans 16 amino acids. V shed 5 bases and J 1 base; nucleotides not matched to a gene: 8. The germline gives CDR1 SGHVS, CDR2 FQNEAQ. CDR3 residues: CASSGDRAVRNTEAFF. The CDR3, as DNA: TGTGCCAGCAGCGGGGACAGGGCGGTCAGGAACACTGAAGCTTTCTTT.

This chain uses TRBV20-1 with TRBJ1-2, with a weak D call TRBD1 (5 bases). Looked up from germline, CDR1 is DFQATT and CDR2 is SNEGSKA (reference sequence). V was cut by 3 bases and J by 6 bases, with 11 bases left in between. This CDR3 spans 12 amino acids. The CDR3 region has the DNA TGCAGTGCTAGTGTGGGACCCAATGGCTACACCTTC. The encoded protein is CSASVGPNGYTF.

This clonotype was observed a few times. In DNA form, the CDR3 reads TGTGCCAGCAGCTTGAGAAGGGAGTCCTACGAGCAGTACTTC. Residues: CASSLRRESYEQYF. The chain is built from TRBV7-9 and TRBJ2-7, with D tentatively TRBD2 (5 bases). This CDR3 is 14 amino acids long. V gave up 3 bases and J gave up 1 base, with 10 bases separating them. The germline gives CDR1 SEHNR, CDR2 FQNEAQ (reference sequence).

A few counts support this clonotype. The chain joins TRBV3-1 to TRBJ2-3; a weak D match, TRBD2 (7 bases). Trimming stripped 6 bases from V and 3 bases from J, with 16 bases between. Germline assignment: CDR1 LGHDT and CDR2 YNNKEL (reference sequence). The CDR3 has 15 residues. CDR3 DNA sequence: TGTGCCAGCAGGGGCACAGGGAGGGCGACAGATACGCAGTATTTT. Protein: CASRGTGRATDTQYF.

This clonotype was counted between two and nine times. The J gene is TRBJ2-2, the V gene TRBV4-2; D ambiguous. This CDR3 region has 13 residues. V was cut by 2 bases and J by 8 bases, with 9 bases left in between. CDR1 is LGHNA, CDR2 YNFKEQ, per germline. CDR3: CASSQISIGELFF. The CDR3, as DNA: TGTGCCAGCAGCCAAATATCGATTGGGGAGCTGTTTTTT.

This clonotype was seen a few times. Its ends do not fully match the called genes, so a read error is possible. The rearrangement uses TRBV7-7 and TRBJ2-3; the D gene could be TRBD1 or TRBD2 (5 bases each). Germline assignment: CDR1 SSHAT and CDR2 FNYEAQ (reference sequence). The CDR3 has 15 residues. CDR3 bases: TGTGCTAGCAGCTTACGTGCAGGGCCGGCGGGTACGCAGTATTTT. As protein: CASSLRAGPAGTQYF. The whole variable domain, filled in from reference TRBV7-7 and TRBJ2-3, reads GAGVSQSPRYKVTKRGQDVTLRCDPISSHATLYWYQQALGQGPEFLTYFNYEAQPDKSGLPSDRFSAERPEGSISTLTIQRTEQRDSAMYRCASSLRAGPAGTQYFGPGTRLTVL.

The rearrangement links TRBV7-2 to TRBJ2-1, with D perhaps TRBD2 (6 bases). The germline CDR1 and CDR2 sequences are SGHTA and FQGNSA. This CDR3 region has 15 residues. Trimming left V 1 base short and J 7 bases short, with 14 bases between. The DNA of the CDR3 is TGTGCCAGCAGCTTAGAAACAGGTGGAGGGAATGAGCAGTTCTTC. It codes for CASSLETGGGNEQFF.

This clonotype came up a few times. The V and J genes are TRBV10-3 and TRBJ2-5; a weak D match, TRBD2 (5 bases). The CDR3 length is 15 residues. Per germline, CDR1 ENHRY and CDR2 SYGVKD. The ends were cut back, 4 bases at V and 5 bases at J, with 17 bases in the middle. The CDR3 DNA reads TGTGCCATCAGTGTACGCACCAGTGGCGGGGAGACCCAGTACTTC. The encoded protein is CAISVRTSGGETQYF.

The chain recombines TRBV5-5 with TRBJ1-5, with D hard to call. Germline V gene lookup returns CDR1 SGHKS and CDR2 YYEKEE (reference sequence). V shed 0 bases and J shed 1 base, with 5 bases lying between them. The length of the CDR3 is 14 residues. The CDR3 loop is CASSLAWSNQPQHF. CDR3 bases: TGTGCCAGCAGCTTGGCTTGGAGCAATCAGCCCCAGCATTTT.